The following is a T cell receptor (beta chain) sequence with its context. What it binds is not known. These data belong to a study of blood T cells in healthy people across ages. With a J-beta primer mix and a sample-barcoded 5' primer, a second PCR ran 7 to 11 cycles. The template-switch adaptor was a 5' adaptor with 12 random nucleotides. It tagged each cDNA molecule. Individual samples furnished no less than 3 million CDR3-containing paired-end reads apiece. TCRdb used MiXCR to reprocess the 5' RACE reads, holding one entry per CDR3 protein. The sample lists about 1,500,000 distinct CDR3 sequences, approximately 38% occurring once. Study-wide results and limits: Both higher diversity and more naive CD4+ cells marked long-lived donors when set against aged donors.

The V end was cut by 10 bases, the J end by 3 bases, with 15 bases between. This CDR3 region has 13 residues. Germline assignment: CDR1 ENHRY and CDR2 SYGVKD. The receptor was isolated from a woman aged 18-29 years in good health. This rearrangement joins TRBV10-3 to TRBJ1-1, with unresolved D. The sequenced material came from blood. This CDR3 is CATQASTYTEAFF. The CDR3 nucleotides read TGTGCCACCCAGGCAAGTACGTACACTGAAGCTTTCTTT.